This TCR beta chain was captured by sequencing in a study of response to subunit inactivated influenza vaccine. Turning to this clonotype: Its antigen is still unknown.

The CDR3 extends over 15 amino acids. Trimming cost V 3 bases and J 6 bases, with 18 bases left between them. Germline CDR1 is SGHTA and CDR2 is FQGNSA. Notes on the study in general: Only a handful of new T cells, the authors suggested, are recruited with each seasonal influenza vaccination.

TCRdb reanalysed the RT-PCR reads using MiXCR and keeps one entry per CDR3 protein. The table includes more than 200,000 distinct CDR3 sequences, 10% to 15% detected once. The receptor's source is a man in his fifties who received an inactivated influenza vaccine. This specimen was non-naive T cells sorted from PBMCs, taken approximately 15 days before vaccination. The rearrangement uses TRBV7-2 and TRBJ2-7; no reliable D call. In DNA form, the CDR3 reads TGTGCCAGCAGCTTCCAGACCCGCCCCCCTAGCGAGCAGTACTTC. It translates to CASSFQTRPPSEQYF.